These 12 T cell receptor beta chains were sequenced from one sample in a study of sequential checkpoint blockade in melanoma. The assay was immunoSEQ multiplex PCR, and TCRdb's table has in-frame clones only and misses some. The sample carries roughly 5,400 clones, about 25% recorded once. Noted treatment: randomized to nivolumab then ipilimumab (arm A) or the reverse (arm B). The sample was tumor tissue (inferred from file names), taken from a patient given nivolumab and ipilimumab in sequence. These receptors all come from a human donor with melanoma.

The gene calls are TRBV11-3 and TRBJ1-5; D is ambiguous. This CDR3 comprises 16 residues. CDR1 is SGHNT and CDR2 is YENEEA in the germline V gene. V shed 6 bases and J shed 0 bases, with 15 bases lying between them. DNA of the CDR3: TGTGCCAGCAGTTACGACAAAACTTATAGCAATCAGCCCCAGCATTTT. Protein: CASSYDKTYSNQPQHF.

In its sample, this clone is medium-sized. This rearrangement joins TRBV6-8 to TRBJ2-1, with D unresolved. This CDR3 has 13 residues. CDR1 is MNHGY and CDR2 is SAAAGT in the germline V gene. Trimming removed 5 bases from V and 4 bases from J, with 9 bases in between. DNA of the CDR3: TGTGCCAGCAGTAACGACGGATACAATGAGCAGTTCTTC. It encodes CASSNDGYNEQFF.

This chain links TRBV18 with TRBJ1-2; D is uncertain. The CDR3 totals 16 residues. Trimming left V 3 bases short and J 1 base short, with 15 bases between. The V gene's germline CDR1 is KGHSH and CDR2 LQKENI. The CDR3 nucleotides are TGTGCCAGCTCACCGACGACCGACATGTTTAACTATGGCTACACCTTC. Translation gives CASSPTTDMFNYGYTF.

This clone was recorded many times. The V gene is TRBV11-3, the J gene TRBJ1-2; a weak D match, TRBD1 (5 bases). Per germline, CDR1 SGHNT and CDR2 YENEEA. Trimming pared 2 bases from V and 7 bases from J, leaving 20 bases between. The CDR3 totals 16 residues. CDR3: CASSLRGGREFGGYTF. Here the CDR3 DNA reads TGTGCCAGCAGCTTACGGGGGGGACGGGAATTCGGTGGCTACACCTTC. Combining the CDR3 with reference TRBV11-3 and TRBJ1-2 gives the whole variable domain EAGVVQSPRYKIIEKKQPVAFWCNPISGHNTLYWYLQNLGQGPELLIRYENEEAVDDSQLPKDRFSAERLKGVDSTLKIQPAELGDSAVYLCASSLRGGREFGGYTFGSGTRLTVV.

V usage is TRBV19 and J usage is TRBJ2-2; D unresolved. V gave up 7 bases and J gave up 1 base, with 7 bases separating them. This CDR3 is built from 13 residues. CDR1 is LNHDA and CDR2 is SQIVND in the germline V gene (reference sequence). CDR3 DNA: TGTGCCAGTACAAAACAGAACACCGGGGAGCTGTTTTTT. Translation gives CASTKQNTGELFF.

This chain links TRBV18 with TRBJ1-1; 10 bases are a match to TRBD1. Germline CDR1 KGHSH, CDR2 LQKENI. There are 17 residues in the CDR3. V lost 2 bases to trimming and J lost 6 bases; unmatched junction nucleotides: 12. The CDR3 loop is CASSPTLVTGGRAEAFF. DNA of the CDR3: TGTGCCAGCTCACCAACCTTGGTGACAGGGGGCAGGGCTGAAGCTTTCTTT.

The gene calls are TRBV11-3 and TRBJ2-1; maybe TRBD1 (5 bases). The CDR3 extends over 16 amino acids. Germline V gives CDR1 SGHNT, CDR2 YENEEA. Trimming cost V 7 bases and J 4 bases, with 20 bases left between them. This chain's CDR3 is CASNDIGAGLYNEQFF. In nucleotides, the CDR3 is TGTGCCAGCAACGACATTGGGGCAGGGCTATACAATGAGCAGTTCTTC. The full variable domain, in which reference TRBV11-3 and TRBJ2-1 provide the parts outside the CDR3, is EAGVVQSPRYKIIEKKQPVAFWCNPISGHNTLYWYLQNLGQGPELLIRYENEEAVDDSQLPKDRFSAERLKGVDSTLKIQPAELGDSAVYLCASNDIGAGLYNEQFFGPGTRLTVL.

J is TRBJ1-2 and V is TRBV28, with D unclear. Germline V lookup: CDR1 MDHEN, CDR2 SYDVKM. The CDR3 spans 12 residues. Trimming pared 1 base from V and 8 bases from J, leaving 8 bases between. CDR3 in DNA: TGTGCCAGCAGTTTATTCGGGTACGGCTACACCTTC. Residues: CASSLFGYGYTF.

This clone has a handful of counts. This rearrangement joins TRBV9 to TRBJ1-1; TRBD1 matches at 9 bases. The CDR3 contains 15 residues. V lost 3 bases to trimming and J lost 1 base; unmatched junction nucleotides: 4. Germline lookup yields CDR1 SGDLS and CDR2 YYNGEE. CDR3 sequence reads: CASSEQGAPNTEAFF. In DNA form, the CDR3 reads TGTGCCAGCAGCGAACAGGGGGCGCCGAACACTGAAGCTTTCTTT. Together with reference TRBV9 and TRBJ1-1, the CDR3 gives the full variable domain: DSGVTQTPKHLITATGQRVTLRCSPRSGDLSVYWYQQSLDQGLQFLIQYYNGEERAKGNILERFSAQQFPDLHSELNLSSLELGDSALYFCASSEQGAPNTEAFFGQGTRLTVV.

The J gene is TRBJ2-3, the V gene TRBV29-1; 12 bases are shared with TRBD1. Germline CDR1 is SQVTM and CDR2 is ANQGSEA. The V gene end was trimmed by 5 bases and the J gene end by 6 bases; junction bases not matched to a gene: 6. CDR3 length: 14 amino acids. CDR3 in DNA: TGCAGCGTTACCGGGACAGGGGGCTCGGATACGCAGTATTTT. This codes for CSVTGTGGSDTQYF.

This clone was seen a few times. The rearrangement joins TRBV4-1 to TRBJ1-6; D unclear. Germline V CDR1 and CDR2: MGHRA, YSYEKL. V was cut by 4 bases and J by 7 bases, with 5 bases left in between. CDR3 length: 12 residues. The CDR3 loop reads CASSLNNSPLHF. The CDR3 DNA reads TGCGCCAGCAGCCTTAACAATTCACCCCTCCACTTT.

The gene calls are TRBV15 and TRBJ2-1; TRBD2 matches 16 bases. Trimming cost V 6 bases and J 2 bases; bases outside gene matches: 4. Looked up from germline, CDR1 is LNHNV and CDR2 is YYDKDF (reference sequence). The CDR3 consists of 17 residues. The CDR3 loop reads CATRTGTSGGAYNEQFF. DNA of the CDR3: TGTGCCACCAGAACCGGGACTAGCGGGGGGGCCTACAATGAGCAGTTCTTC.